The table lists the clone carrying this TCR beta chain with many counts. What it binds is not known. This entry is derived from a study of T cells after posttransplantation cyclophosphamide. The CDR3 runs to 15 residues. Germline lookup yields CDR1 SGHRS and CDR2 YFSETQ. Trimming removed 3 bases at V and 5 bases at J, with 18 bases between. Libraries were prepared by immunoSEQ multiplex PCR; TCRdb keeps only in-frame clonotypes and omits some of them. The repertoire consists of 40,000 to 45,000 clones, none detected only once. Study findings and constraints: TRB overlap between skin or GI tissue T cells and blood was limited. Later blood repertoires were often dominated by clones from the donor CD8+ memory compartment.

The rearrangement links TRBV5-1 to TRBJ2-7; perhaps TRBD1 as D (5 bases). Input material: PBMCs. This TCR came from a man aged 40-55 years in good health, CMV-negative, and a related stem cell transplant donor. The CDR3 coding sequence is TGCGCCAGCAGCTCCTCCGTGGGGCTGGGCGACGAGCAGTACTTC. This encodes CASSSSVGLGDEQYF.